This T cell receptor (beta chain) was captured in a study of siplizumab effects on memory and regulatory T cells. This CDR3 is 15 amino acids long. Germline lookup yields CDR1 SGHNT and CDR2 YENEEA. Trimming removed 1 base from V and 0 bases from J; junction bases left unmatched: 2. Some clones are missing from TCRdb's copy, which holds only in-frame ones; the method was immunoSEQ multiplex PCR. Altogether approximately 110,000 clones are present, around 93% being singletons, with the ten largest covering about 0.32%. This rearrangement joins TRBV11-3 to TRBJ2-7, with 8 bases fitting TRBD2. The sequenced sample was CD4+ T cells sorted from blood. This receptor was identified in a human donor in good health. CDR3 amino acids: CASSLASGGSYEQYF. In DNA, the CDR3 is TGTGCCAGCAGCTTAGCGAGCGGGGGCTCCTACGAGCAGTACTTC.